The following is a T cell receptor beta chain sequence with its context. The entry originates in a study of blood T cells in healthy people across ages. Combining a sample-barcoded 5' primer with a J-beta primer mix, a second PCR ran for 7 to 11 cycles. Each of the samples gave a minimum of 3 million paired-end reads that contained CDR3. TCRdb redid the calling of the 5' RACE reads with MiXCR, one entry per CDR3 protein. The sample lists about 1 million distinct CDR3 sequences, 20% to 25% occurring once. This CDR3 region has 18 residues. These same data were also listed under a study on T cells of mothers and their children.

The specimen was blood. This TCR derives from a girl aged 2 to 9 in good health. The chain carries TRBV21-1 and TRBJ2-1; the DNA was not used to check the table's D call, TRBD1. The end of the DNA is better explained by TRBJ2-7, so the J call may be wrong. TRBV21-1 represents a pseudogene. Written as DNA, the CDR3 is TGTGCCAGCAGCAAAGCGAGCCTGAGGCGCTACTGGGTCCACGAGCAGTACTTC. This encodes CASSKASLRRYWVHEQYF.